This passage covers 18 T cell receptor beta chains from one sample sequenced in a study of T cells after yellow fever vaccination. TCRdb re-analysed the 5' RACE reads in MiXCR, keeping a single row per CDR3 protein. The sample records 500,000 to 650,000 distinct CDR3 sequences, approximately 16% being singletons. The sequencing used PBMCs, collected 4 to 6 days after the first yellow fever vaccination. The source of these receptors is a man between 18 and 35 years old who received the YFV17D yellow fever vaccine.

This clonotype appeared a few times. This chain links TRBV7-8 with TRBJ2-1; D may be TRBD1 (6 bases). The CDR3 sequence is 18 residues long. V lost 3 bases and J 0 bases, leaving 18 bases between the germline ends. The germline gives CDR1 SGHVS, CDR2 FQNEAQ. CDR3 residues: CASSFSMGATSSYNEQFF. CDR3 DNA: TGTGCCAGCAGCTTCAGTATGGGGGCGACGAGCTCCTACAATGAGCAGTTCTTC.

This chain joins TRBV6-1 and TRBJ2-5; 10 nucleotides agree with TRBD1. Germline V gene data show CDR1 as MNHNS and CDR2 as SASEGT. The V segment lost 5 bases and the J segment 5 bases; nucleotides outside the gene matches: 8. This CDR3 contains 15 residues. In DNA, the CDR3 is TGTGCCAGCAGTAGGTGGGACAGGGGAACTGAGACCCAGTACTTC. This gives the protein CASSRWDRGTETQYF.

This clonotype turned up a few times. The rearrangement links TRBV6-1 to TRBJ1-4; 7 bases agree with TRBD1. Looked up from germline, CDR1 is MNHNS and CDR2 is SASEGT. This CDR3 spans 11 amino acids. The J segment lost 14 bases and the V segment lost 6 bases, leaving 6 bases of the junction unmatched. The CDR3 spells CASSPTRGLFF. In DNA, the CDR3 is TGTGCCAGCAGCCCTACCAGGGGGCTGTTTTTT.

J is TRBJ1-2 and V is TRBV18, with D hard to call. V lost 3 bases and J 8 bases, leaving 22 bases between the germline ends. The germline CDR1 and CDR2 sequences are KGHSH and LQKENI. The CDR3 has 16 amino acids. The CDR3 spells CASSPPGRTQGRGYTF. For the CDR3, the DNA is TGTGCCAGCTCACCTCCTGGACGGACCCAAGGGCGAGGCTACACCTTC.

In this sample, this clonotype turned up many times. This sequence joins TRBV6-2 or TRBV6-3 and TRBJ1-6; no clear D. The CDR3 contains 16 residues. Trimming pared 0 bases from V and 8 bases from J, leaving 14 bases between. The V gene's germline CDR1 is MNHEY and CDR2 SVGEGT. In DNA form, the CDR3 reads TGTGCCAGCAGTTACTCGAGTGCGGCCTGGGATTCACCCCTCCACTTT. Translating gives CASSYSSAAWDSPLHF.

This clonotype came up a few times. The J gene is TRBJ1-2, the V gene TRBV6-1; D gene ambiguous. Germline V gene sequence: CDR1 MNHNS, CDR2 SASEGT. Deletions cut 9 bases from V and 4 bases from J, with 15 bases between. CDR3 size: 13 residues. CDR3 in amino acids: CASAPTESYGYTF. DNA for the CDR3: TGTGCCAGTGCCCCTACAGAGTCCTATGGCTACACCTTC.

The CDR3 region is CASSHDSGTQYF. The CDR3 DNA follows: TGTGCCAGCAGCCATGACTCGGGTACGCAGTATTTT. The chain recombines TRBV3-1 with TRBJ2-3; D is unresolved. There are 12 residues in the CDR3. Germline values: CDR1 LGHDT, CDR2 YNNKEL (reference sequence). Deletions cut 3 bases from V and 8 bases from J, with 9 bases between.

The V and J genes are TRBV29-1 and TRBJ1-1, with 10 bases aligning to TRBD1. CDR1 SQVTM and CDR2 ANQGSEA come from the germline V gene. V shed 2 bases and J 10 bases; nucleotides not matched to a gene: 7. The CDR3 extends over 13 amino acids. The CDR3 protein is CSVESRTGGVAFF. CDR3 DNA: TGCAGCGTTGAAAGCCGGACAGGGGGGGTAGCTTTCTTT.

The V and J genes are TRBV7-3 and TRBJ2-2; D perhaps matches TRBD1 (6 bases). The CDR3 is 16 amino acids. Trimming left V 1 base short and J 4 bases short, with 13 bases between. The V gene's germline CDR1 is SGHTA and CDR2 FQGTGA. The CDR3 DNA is TGTGCCAGCAGCTTAAACCAGGGGCGAGGCACCGGGGAGCTGTTTTTT. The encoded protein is CASSLNQGRGTGELFF. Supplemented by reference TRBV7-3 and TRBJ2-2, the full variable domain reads GAGVSQTPSNKVTEKGKYVELRCDPISGHTALYWYRQSLGQGPEFLIYFQGTGAADDSGLPNDRFFAVRPEGSVSTLKIQRTERGDSAVYLCASSLNQGRGTGELFFGEGSRLTVL.

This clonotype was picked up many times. This chain's CDR3 is CASSQELAGTDTQYF. CDR3 nucleotides: TGCGCCAGCAGCCAGGAACTAGCGGGGACAGATACGCAGTATTTT. This chain links TRBV4-1 with TRBJ2-3, with TRBD2 identical over 10 bases. The CDR3 length is 15 residues. Trimming at V came to 3 bases and at J to 3 bases, leaving 3 bases not matched to a gene. Germline CDR1 and CDR2: MGHRA and YSYEKL.

The CDR3 region has the DNA TGTGCCAGCAGTCGAGGGGGAGGTTACGAGCAGTACGTC. This sequence encodes CASSRGGGYEQYV. The chain links TRBV7-9 to TRBJ2-7; the D gene could be TRBD1 or TRBD2 (6 bases each). V lost 6 bases, J lost 4 bases, and 13 bases lay in between. Per germline, CDR1 SEHNR and CDR2 FQNEAQ (reference sequence). This CDR3 comprises 13 residues.

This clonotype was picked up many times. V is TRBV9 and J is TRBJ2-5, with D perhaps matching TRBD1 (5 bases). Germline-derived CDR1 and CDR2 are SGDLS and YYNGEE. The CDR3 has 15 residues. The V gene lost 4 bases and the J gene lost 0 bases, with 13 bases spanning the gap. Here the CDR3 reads CASSLSTAYQETQYF. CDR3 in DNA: TGTGCCAGCAGCCTCTCGACAGCGTACCAAGAGACCCAGTACTTC.

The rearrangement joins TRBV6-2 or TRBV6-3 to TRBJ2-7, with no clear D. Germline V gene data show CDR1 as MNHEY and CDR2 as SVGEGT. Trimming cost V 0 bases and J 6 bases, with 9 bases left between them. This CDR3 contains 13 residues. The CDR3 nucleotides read TGTGCCAGCAGTTACTCGACATTGCGCGAGCAGTACGTC. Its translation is CASSYSTLREQYV.

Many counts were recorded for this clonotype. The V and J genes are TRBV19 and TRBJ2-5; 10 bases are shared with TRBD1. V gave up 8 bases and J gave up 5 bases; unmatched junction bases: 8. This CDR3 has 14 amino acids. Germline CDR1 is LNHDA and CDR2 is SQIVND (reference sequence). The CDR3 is CASSRQGARETQYF. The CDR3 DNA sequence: TGTGCCAGTTCCCGACAGGGGGCAAGGGAGACCCAGTACTTC.

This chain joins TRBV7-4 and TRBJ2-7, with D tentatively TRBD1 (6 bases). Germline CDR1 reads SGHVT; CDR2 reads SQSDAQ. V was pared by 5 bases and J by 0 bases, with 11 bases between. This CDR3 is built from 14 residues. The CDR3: CASSRQEFSYEQYF. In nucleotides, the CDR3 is TGTGCCAGCAGCCGACAGGAATTCTCCTACGAGCAGTACTTC.

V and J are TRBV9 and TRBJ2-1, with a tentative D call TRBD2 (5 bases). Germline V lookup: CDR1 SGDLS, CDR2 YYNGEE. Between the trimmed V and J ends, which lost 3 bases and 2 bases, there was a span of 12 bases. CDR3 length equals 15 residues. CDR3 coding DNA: TGTGCCAGCAGCGCCAGGACCGGGGCCTACAATGAGCAGTTCTTC. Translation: CASSARTGAYNEQFF.

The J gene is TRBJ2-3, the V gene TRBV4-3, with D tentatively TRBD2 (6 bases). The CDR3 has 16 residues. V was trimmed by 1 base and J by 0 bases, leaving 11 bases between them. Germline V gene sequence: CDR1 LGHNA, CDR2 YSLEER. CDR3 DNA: TGCGCCAGCAGCCAAGCGCTAGCGCTAAGCACAGATACGCAGTATTTT. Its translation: CASSQALALSTDTQYF.

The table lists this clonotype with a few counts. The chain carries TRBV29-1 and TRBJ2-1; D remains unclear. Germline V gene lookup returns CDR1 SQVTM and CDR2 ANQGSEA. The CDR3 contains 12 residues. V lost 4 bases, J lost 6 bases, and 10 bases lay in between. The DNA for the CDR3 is TGCAGCGTTGGGTCCGTTCTCAATGAGCAGTTCTTC. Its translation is CSVGSVLNEQFF.